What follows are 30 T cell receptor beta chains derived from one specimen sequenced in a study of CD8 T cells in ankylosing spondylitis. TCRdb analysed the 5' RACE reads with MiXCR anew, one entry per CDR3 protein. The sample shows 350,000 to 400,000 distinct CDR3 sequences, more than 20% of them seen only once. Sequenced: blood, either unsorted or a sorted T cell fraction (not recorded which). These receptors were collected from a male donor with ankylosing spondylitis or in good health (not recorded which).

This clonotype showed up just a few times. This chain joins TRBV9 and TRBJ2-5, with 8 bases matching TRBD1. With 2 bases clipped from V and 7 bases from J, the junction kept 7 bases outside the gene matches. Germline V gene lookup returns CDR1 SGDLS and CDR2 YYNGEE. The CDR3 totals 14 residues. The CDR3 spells CASSVTGGDRTQYF. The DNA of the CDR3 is TGTGCCAGCAGCGTCACAGGGGGTGATAGGACCCAGTACTTC.

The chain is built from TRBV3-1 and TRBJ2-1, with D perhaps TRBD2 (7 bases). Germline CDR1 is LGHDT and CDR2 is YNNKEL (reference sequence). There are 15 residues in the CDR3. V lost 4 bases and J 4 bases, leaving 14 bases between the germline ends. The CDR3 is CASSPPGGGYNEQFF. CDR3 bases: TGTGCCAGCAGCCCACCGGGGGGCGGATACAATGAGCAGTTCTTC.

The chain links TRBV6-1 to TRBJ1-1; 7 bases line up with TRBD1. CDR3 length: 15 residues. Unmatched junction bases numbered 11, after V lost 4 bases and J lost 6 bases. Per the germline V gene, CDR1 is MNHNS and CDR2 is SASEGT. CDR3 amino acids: CASSGVEEGAPEAFF. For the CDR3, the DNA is TGTGCCAGCAGTGGGGTGGAGGAGGGGGCTCCTGAAGCTTTCTTT.

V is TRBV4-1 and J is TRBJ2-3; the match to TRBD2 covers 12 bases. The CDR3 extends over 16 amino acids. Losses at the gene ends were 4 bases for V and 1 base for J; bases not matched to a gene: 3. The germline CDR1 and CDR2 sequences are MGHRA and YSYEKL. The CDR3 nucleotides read TGCGCCAGCAGCCTGAGGACTAGCGGGGGCACAGATACGCAGTATTTT. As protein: CASSLRTSGGTDTQYF.

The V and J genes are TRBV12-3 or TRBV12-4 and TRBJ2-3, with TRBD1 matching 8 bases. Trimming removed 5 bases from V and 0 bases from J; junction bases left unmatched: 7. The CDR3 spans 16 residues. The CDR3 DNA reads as TGTGCCAGCAGTCCCGCTGGACAGGGAAGCACAGATACGCAGTATTTT. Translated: CASSPAGQGSTDTQYF.

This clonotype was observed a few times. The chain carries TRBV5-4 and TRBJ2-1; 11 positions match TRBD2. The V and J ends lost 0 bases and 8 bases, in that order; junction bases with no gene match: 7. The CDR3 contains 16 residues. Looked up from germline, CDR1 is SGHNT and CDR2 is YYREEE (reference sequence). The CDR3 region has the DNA TGTGCCAGCAGCTTGGGTGTTAGCGGGGGGGCCGATGAGCAGTTCTTC. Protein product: CASSLGVSGGADEQFF.

The CDR3 reads CASTRWGTSTDTQYF. CDR3 nucleotides: TGTGCCAGCACCAGGTGGGGGACTAGCACAGATACGCAGTATTTT. This rearrangement joins TRBV27 to TRBJ2-3; D is possibly TRBD2 (6 bases). Trimming took off 7 bases at V and 0 bases at J, with 14 bases between the two ends. CDR1 and CDR2 from the germline V gene are MNHEY and SMNVEV (reference sequence). The CDR3 contains 15 residues.

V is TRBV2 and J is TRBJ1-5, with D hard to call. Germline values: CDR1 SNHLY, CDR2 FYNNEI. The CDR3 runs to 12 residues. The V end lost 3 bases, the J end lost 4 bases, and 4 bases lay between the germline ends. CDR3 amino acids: CASSDGNQPQHF. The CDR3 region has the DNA TGTGCCAGCAGTGATGGGAATCAGCCCCAGCATTTT.

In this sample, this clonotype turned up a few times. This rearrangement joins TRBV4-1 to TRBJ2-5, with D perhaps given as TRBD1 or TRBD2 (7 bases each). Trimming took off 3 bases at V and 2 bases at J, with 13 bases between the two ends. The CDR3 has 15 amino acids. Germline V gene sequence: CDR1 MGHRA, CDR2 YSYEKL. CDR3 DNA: TGCGCCAGCAGCCAGGGAGCGGGACAGCAAGAGACCCAGTACTTC. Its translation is CASSQGAGQQETQYF.

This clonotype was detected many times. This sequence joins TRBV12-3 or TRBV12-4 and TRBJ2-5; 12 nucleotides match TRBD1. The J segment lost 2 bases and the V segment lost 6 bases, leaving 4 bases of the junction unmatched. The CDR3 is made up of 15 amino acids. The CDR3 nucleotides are TGTGCCAGCAGCCTGGGACAGGGGGCTCAAGAGACCCAGTACTTC. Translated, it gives CASSLGQGAQETQYF.

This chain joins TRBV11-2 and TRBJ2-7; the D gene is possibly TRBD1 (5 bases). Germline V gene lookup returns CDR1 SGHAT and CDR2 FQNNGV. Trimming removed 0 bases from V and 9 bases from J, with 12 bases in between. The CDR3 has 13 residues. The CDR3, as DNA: TGTGCCAGCAGCTTAGAGGGGCCCTGGGGGCAGTACTTC. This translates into CASSLEGPWGQYF.

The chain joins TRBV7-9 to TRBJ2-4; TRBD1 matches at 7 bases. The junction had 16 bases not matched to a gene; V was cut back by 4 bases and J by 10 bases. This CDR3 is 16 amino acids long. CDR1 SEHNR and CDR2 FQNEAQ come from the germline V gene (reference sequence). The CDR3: CASSSIRNRGGLIQYF. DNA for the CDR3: TGTGCCAGCAGCTCCATCAGGAACAGGGGCGGCCTGATTCAGTACTTC.

Here the CDR3 reads CASSLRDRVSNEQFF. The CDR3 bases are TGTGCCAGCAGTCTCCGGGACAGGGTTAGCAATGAGCAGTTCTTC. V is TRBV28 and J is TRBJ2-1; 9 bases agree with TRBD1. The CDR3 loop spans 15 amino acids. Germline V gene lookup returns CDR1 MDHEN and CDR2 SYDVKM. J lost 6 bases, V lost 5 bases, and 8 bases had no gene match.

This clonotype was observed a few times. The CDR3 loop reads CSAGTPGGVNYNEQFF. The CDR3 DNA sequence: TGCAGTGCTGGCACCCCCGGGGGGGTCAACTACAATGAGCAGTTCTTC. The chain employs TRBV20-1 and TRBJ2-1, with TRBD2 matching 8 bases. The V and J ends lost 5 bases and 3 bases, in that order; junction bases with no gene match: 12. CDR1 DFQATT and CDR2 SNEGSKA come from the germline V gene (reference sequence). The CDR3 has 16 residues.

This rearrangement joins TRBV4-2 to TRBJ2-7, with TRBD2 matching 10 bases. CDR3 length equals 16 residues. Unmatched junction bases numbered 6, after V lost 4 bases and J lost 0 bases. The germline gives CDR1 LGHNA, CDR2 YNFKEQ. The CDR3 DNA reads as TGTGCCAGCAGCCCTCGAGCGGGGGGGCCCTCCTACGAGCAGTACTTC. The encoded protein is CASSPRAGGPSYEQYF.

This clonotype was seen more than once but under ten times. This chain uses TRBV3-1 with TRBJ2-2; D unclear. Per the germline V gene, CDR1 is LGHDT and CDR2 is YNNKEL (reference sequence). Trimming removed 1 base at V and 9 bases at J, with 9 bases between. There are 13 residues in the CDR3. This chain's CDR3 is CASSQGFPRELFF. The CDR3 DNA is TGTGCCAGCAGCCAAGGGTTTCCGAGGGAGCTGTTTTTT.

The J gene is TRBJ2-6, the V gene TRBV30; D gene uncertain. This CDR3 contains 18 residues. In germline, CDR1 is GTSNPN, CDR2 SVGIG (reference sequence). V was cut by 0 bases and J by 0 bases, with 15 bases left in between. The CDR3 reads CAWSVPGIRVSGANVLTF. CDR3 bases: TGTGCCTGGAGTGTACCTGGGATCAGAGTCTCTGGGGCCAACGTCCTGACTTTC.

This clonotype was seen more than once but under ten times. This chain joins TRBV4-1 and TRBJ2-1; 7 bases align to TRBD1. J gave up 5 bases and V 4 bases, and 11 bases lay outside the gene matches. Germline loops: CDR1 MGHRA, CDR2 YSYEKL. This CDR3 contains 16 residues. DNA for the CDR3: TGCGCCAGCAGCCCAGACAGCGGACAGGCGAACAATGAGCAGTTCTTC. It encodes CASSPDSGQANNEQFF.

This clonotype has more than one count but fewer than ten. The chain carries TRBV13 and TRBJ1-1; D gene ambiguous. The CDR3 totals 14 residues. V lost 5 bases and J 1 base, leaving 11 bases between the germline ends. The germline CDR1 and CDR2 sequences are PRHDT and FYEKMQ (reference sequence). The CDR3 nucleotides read TGTGCCAGCAGCGTTCGGGCGGGGAACACTGAAGCTTTCTTT. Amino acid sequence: CASSVRAGNTEAFF. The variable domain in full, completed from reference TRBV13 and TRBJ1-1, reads AAGVIQSPRHLIKEKRETATLKCYPIPRHDTVYWYQQGPGQDPQFLISFYEKMQSDKGSIPDRFSAQQFSDYHSELNMSSLELGDSALYFCASSVRAGNTEAFFGQGTRLTVV.

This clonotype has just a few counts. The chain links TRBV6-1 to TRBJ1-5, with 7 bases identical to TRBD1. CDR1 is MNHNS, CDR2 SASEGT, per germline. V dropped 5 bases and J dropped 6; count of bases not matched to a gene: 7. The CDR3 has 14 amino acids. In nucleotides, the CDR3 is TGTGCCAGCAGTAGTACACAGGGGATTCAGCCCCAGCATTTT. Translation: CASSSTQGIQPQHF.

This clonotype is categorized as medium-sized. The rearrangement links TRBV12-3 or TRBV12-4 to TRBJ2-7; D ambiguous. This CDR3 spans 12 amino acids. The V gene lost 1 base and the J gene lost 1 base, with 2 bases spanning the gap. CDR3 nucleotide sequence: TGTGCCAGCAGTTTAGGGTCCTACGAGCAGTACTTC. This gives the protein CASSLGSYEQYF.

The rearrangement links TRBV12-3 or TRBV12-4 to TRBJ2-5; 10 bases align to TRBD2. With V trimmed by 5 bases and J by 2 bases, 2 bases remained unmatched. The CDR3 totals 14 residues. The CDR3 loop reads CASSQAGGQETQYF. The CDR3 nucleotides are TGTGCCAGCAGTCAAGCGGGGGGGCAAGAGACCCAGTACTTC.

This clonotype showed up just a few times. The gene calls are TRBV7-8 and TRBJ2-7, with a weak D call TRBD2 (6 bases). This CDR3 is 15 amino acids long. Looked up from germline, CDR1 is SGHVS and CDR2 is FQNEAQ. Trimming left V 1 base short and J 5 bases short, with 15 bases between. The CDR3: CASSLGRGTLNEQYF. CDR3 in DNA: TGTGCCAGCAGCTTAGGACGCGGGACGCTAAACGAGCAGTACTTC. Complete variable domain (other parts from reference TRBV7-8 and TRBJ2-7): GAGVSQSPRYKVAKRGQDVALRCDPISGHVSLFWYQQALGQGPEFLTYFQNEAQLDKSGLPSDRFFAERPEGSVSTLKIQRTQQEDSAVYLCASSLGRGTLNEQYFGPGTRLTVT.

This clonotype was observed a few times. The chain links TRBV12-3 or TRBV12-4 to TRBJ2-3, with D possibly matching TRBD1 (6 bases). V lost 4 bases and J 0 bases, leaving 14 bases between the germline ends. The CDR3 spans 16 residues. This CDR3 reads CASSSTGTNSTDTQYF. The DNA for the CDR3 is TGTGCCAGCAGTTCAACCGGGACAAATAGCACAGATACGCAGTATTTT.

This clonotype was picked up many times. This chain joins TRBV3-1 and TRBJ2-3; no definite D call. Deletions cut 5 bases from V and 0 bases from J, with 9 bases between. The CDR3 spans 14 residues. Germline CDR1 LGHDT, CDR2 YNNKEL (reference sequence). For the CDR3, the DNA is TGTGCCAGCAGCTTACAAGTTAGCACAGATACGCAGTATTTT. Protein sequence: CASSLQVSTDTQYF.

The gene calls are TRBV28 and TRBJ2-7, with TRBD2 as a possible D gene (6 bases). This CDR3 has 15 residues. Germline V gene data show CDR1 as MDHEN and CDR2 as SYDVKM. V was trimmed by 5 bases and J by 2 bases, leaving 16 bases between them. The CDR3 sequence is CASSPSAGTAYEQYF. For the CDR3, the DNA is TGTGCCAGCAGTCCCTCGGCGGGGACCGCCTACGAGCAGTACTTC.

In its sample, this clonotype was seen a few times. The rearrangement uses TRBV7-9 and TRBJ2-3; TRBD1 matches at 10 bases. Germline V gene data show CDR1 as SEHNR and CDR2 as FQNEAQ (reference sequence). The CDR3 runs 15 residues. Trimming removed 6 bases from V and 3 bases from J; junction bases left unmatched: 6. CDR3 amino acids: CASREPGQGTDTQYF. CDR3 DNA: TGTGCCAGCAGGGAGCCGGGACAGGGGACAGATACGCAGTATTTT.

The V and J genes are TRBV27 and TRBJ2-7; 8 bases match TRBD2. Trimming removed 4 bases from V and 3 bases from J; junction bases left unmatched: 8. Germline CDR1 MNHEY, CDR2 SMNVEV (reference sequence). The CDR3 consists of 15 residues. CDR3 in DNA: TGTGCCAGCAGTTGGGGCGGGGGGACCTACTACGAGCAGTACTTC. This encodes CASSWGGGTYYEQYF.

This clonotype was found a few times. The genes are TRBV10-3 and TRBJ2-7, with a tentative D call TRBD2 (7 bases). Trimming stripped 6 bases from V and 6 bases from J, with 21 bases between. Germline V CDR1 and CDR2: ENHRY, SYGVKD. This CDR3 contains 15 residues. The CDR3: CAISQIEGGTGEQYF. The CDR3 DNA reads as TGTGCCATCAGCCAAATTGAGGGGGGGACTGGCGAGCAGTACTTC.

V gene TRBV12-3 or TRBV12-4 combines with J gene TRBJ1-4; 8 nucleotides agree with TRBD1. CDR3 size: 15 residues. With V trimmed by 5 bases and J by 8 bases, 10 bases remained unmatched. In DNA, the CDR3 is TGTGCCAGCAGTCTTAGACAGGGGCTGCGCGAAAAACTGTTTTTT. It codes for CASSLRQGLREKLFF.